The present entry profiles one T cell receptor beta chain with its context. No antigen is known for it. Qualities for individual bases were not recorded, and no much larger clone is one base off. The library was built by means of 5' RACE. TCRdb lists the instrument as Illumina HiSeq 2500. A second about 6 to 11 cycle PCR used a sample-barcoded 5' primer and a J-beta primer mix. Each TCR beta cDNA molecule received a unique molecular identifier from a template-switch 5' adaptor carrying 12 random nucleotides. Each sample yielded at least 2.5 million CDR3-containing paired-end reads. First-strand cDNA was synthesized from all RNA with the Mint cDNA synthesis kit, primed by a TRBC-specific oligonucleotide. All cDNA was treated with uracil-DNA glycosylase and then went through a first 18-cycle PCR with the universal primers M1SS and BC2_uni_R. In the paper's pipeline: For normalization, 1 million high-quality reads, each with a distinct molecular identifier, were randomly selected from each sample. Instead of being binned into consensus sequences, reads with shared molecular identifiers were discarded. MiTCR, run with a Q25 quality threshold and the strictest error-elimination algorithm, handled CDR3 identification, clonotype clustering and error correction. A nonparametric unseen species model with Euler transformation was used to estimate lower-bound total TCR beta diversity. TCRdb ran its own pipeline on the public reads, namely fastp trimming at Q25 and MiXCR clone calling, and kept in-frame beta chains. Under each unique CDR3 protein, matching rows form one entry showing the most common genes and DNA. These V and J calls are TCRdb output, not the study's own analysis. In all, the sample holds over 300,000 distinct CDR3 sequences, and 45% to 65% of those were seen once. The ten largest clones take up around 53% of the sample.

Systemically healthy Caucasian individuals from Russia, some 36 in total and aged about 6 to 90 years, were included as donors. Each donor gave 8.5 to 10 milliliters of peripheral blood, collected into EDTA-treated Vacutainer tubes. Ficoll-Paque density-gradient centrifugation was used to isolate PBMCs, with at least 6 million per sample. Trizol reagent was used to extract total RNA from the PBMCs, yielding at least 5.5 micrograms per sample. Naive CD45RAhigh/CD27high T cell percentages were measured by flow cytometry on a PBMC aliquot from every donor. The data belong to a study of blood T cells in healthy people across ages (dated by TCRdb to between 2015 and 2016). With respect to the entire study: In model experiments, template switching captured about one uniquely barcoded TCR beta cDNA molecule for every two T cells. To track age-related changes in TCR beta repertoire diversity, the study relied on deep sequencing normalized with unique cDNA molecular identifiers. Donors were grouped into four age groups: young (average roughly 15 years), middle-aged (under 40), aged (over 55) and long-lived (roughly 80). Donors of different ages were randomly distributed across sequencing lanes to avoid experimental bias. Using the same blood draw, the study looked at two additional independent replicas of 1 million unique cDNA reads for two donors, one aged 18 to 30 and the other aged 80 or older.

The germline ends are 8 bases apart after V is trimmed by 6 bases and J by 5 bases. The CDR3 starts with the cysteine, ends with the phenylalanine, and has 12 residues. CDR3 DNA is the only sequence kept; it has 36 bases, read in frame from the first base. Per the germline V gene, ENHRY is the CDR1 and SYGVKD is the CDR2. Overall results and qualifications from the work: Estimates of total diversity based on one million sequenced T cells were regarded as lower bounds and as underestimates. Compared with the aged group, the long-lived group had more naive CD4+ T cells, fewer expanded clones and increased TCR diversity, a pattern suggesting age selection. As age increased, observed TCR beta diversity per million T cells dropped in a roughly linear way, and a significant reduction was already evident by age approximately 40. Donor CMV infection status was unknown, potentially confounding age-related changes in expanded clonotypes. Observed TCR beta diversity correlated strongly with the percentage of naive T cells measured by flow cytometry. Since profiling was done on bulk unsorted PBMCs, naive and antigen-experienced compartments could not be conclusively compared.

The V and J segments used are TRBV10-3 and TRBJ2-4; perhaps TRBD2 is the D gene, with 5 bases matching. The TCR sequence derives from a man between 60 and 70 years old in good health. Sequenced input: blood. The DNA reads TGTGCCATCAGGGACGGGGAAAACATTCAGTACTTC. Its protein reads: CAIRDGENIQYF.